These T cell receptor beta chains were read from a single sample in a study of blood T cell repertoires in COVID-19. Data came from immunoSEQ multiplex PCR; TCRdb stores just in-frame clones and leaves some out. Among roughly 480,000 clones, 89% were seen once, and the ten largest hold about 0.91%. Sequencing input: peripheral blood. The receptors originated from a man aged 18 to 30 with COVID-19, enrolled during active disease. Both conserved end residues are part of each CDR3. D genes are given only for firm matches. Only some rows state a clone size, as once, few, many or a class for expanded clones.

v_gene	j_gene	len	abundance	d_gene	CDR3aa	CDR3nt
TRBV19	TRBJ2-1	15	NA	TRBD2	CATINPGGSYNEQFF	TGTGCCACCATCAACCCGGGAGGCTCCTACAATGAGCAGTTCTTC
TRBV9	TRBJ2-5	17	NA	NA	CASSVAVGRTGEETQYF	TGTGCCAGCAGCGTAGCGGTGGGCAGGACGGGGGAAGAGACCCAGTACTTC
TRBV7-9	TRBJ2-3	12	NA	TRBD1	CASSPMTGVSYF	TGTGCCAGCAGCCCAATGACAGGGGTCTCTTATTTT
TRBV27	TRBJ1-2	17	NA	TRBD1	CASSLRGRGSINYGYTF	TGTGCCAGCAGTCTGAGGGGCAGGGGGTCCATTAACTATGGCTACACCTTC
TRBV19	TRBJ1-4	13	NA	NA	CASSPAGREKLFF	TGTGCCAGTAGCCCCGCGGGACGTGAAAAACTGTTTTTT
TRBV18	TRBJ1-2	14	NA	NA	CASSPEGGNYGYTF	TGTGCCAGCTCACCCGAGGGAGGCAACTATGGCTACACCTTC
TRBV18	TRBJ1-2	15	once	TRBD1	CASSTTDRGDYGYTF	TGTGCCAGCTCAACTACGGACAGGGGAGACTATGGCTACACCTTC
TRBV5-1	TRBJ2-2	14	NA	NA	CASSPETRAGELFF	TGCGCCAGCAGCCCGGAGACTCGGGCCGGGGAGCTGTTTTTT
TRBV9	TRBJ1-1	15	NA	TRBD1	CASSFDRVGDTEAFF	TGTGCCAGCAGCTTCGACAGGGTGGGGGACACTGAAGCTTTCTTT
TRBV5-6	TRBJ2-4	17	NA	NA	CASSFGTSTGTKNIQYF	TGTGCCAGCAGCTTCGGTACTAGCACGGGTACCAAAAACATTCAGTACTTC
TRBV4-1	TRBJ1-1	13	NA	NA	CASSQDASAEAFF	TGCGCCAGCAGCCAAGATGCCAGCGCTGAAGCTTTCTTT
TRBV19	TRBJ2-1	13	NA	TRBD1	CASRTGSYNEQFF	TGTGCCAGTAGGACAGGGTCCTACAATGAGCAGTTCTTC
TRBV3-1/TRBV3-2	TRBJ1-3	14	NA	TRBD1	CASSRTGAGNTIYF	TGTGCCAGCAGCAGGACAGGAGCTGGAAACACCATATATTTT
TRBV7-3	TRBJ1-1	13	NA	TRBD1	CASSFTGGGVAFF	TGTGCCAGCAGCTTTACAGGGGGTGGCGTAGCTTTCTTT
TRBV6-6	TRBJ1-2	19	NA	NA	CASSPRGGGAFGLDYGYTF	TGTGCCAGCAGTCCGCGGGGAGGAGGGGCCTTCGGATTGGACTATGGCTACACCTTC
TRBV13	TRBJ2-3	17	NA	TRBD2	CASSYPRASGSTDTQYF	TGTGCCAGCAGCTATCCCCGGGCTAGCGGGAGTACAGATACGCAGTATTTT
TRBV29-1	TRBJ2-1	14	NA	TRBD1	CSVNRGLLYNEQFF	TGCAGCGTTAACAGGGGGCTGCTCTACAATGAGCAGTTCTTC
TRBV7-2	TRBJ1-4	14	NA	TRBD1	CASSLQGAPEKLFF	TGTGCCAGCAGCTTGCAGGGGGCGCCTGAAAAACTGTTTTTT
TRBV6-6	TRBJ1-4	13	NA	NA	CATGGQGGEKLFF	TGTGCCACCGGAGGGCAGGGCGGTGAAAAACTGTTTTTT
TRBV6-5	TRBJ2-1	15	NA	TRBD2	CASDRSGGSYNEQFF	TGTGCCTCAGACCGGAGCGGGGGTTCCTACAATGAGCAGTTCTTC
TRBV4-1	TRBJ2-1	13	few	TRBD1	CASSLGQGGEQFF	TGCGCCAGCAGCCTCGGACAGGGGGGAGAGCAGTTCTTC
TRBV10-3	TRBJ2-7	13	few	NA	CAISEFRTEEQYF	TGTGCCATCAGTGAGTTTAGGACAGAAGAGCAGTACTTC
TRBV11-3	TRBJ2-3	13	NA	NA	CASSSSGADTQYF	TGTGCCAGCAGCTCATCAGGGGCAGATACGCAGTATTTT
TRBV28	TRBJ2-1	15	NA	TRBD2	CASRRTSGGYNEQFF	TGTGCCAGCAGGCGGACTAGCGGGGGCTACAATGAGCAGTTCTTC
TRBV15	TRBJ2-7	16	NA	TRBD2	CATSPGWGRASHEQYF	TGTGCCACCAGCCCTGGATGGGGGAGGGCCTCCCACGAGCAGTACTTC
TRBV5-1	TRBJ2-5	14	NA	NA	CASSLGQPQETQYF	TGCGCCAGCAGCTTGGGACAGCCCCAAGAGACCCAGTACTTC
TRBV14	TRBJ1-2	14	NA	NA	CASSPGGGNYGYTF	TGTGCCAGCAGCCCCGGGGGAGGGAACTATGGCTACACCTTC
TRBV5-6	TRBJ2-7	15	NA	NA	CASSLYELVSYEQYF	TGTGCCAGCAGCTTGTATGAACTAGTATCTTACGAGCAGTACTTC
TRBV7-2	TRBJ1-2	14	NA	NA	CASSRGGRNSGYTF	TGTGCCAGCAGCAGGGGGGGTCGGAATAGTGGCTACACCTTC
TRBV6-1	TRBJ1-4	15	NA	NA	CASSDKGATNEKLFF	TGTGCCAGCAGTGACAAAGGGGCAACTAATGAAAAACTGTTTTTT
TRBV23-1	TRBJ2-1	16	NA	TRBD2	CASSQMSGTSYNEQFF	TGCGCCAGCAGTCAGATGAGCGGGACCTCCTACAATGAGCAGTTCTTC
TRBV7-9	TRBJ1-2	16	NA	NA	CASSLTGSLDNYGYTF	TGTGCCAGCAGCCTCACCGGGAGTCTGGATAACTATGGCTACACCTTC
TRBV4-2	TRBJ2-7	17	NA	TRBD1	CASSQDGTGTGSSEQYF	TGTGCCAGCAGCCAAGACGGGACCGGGACAGGGAGCTCCGAGCAGTACTTC
TRBV30	TRBJ1-1	14	NA	TRBD1	CAWTPTGVRLEAFF	TGTGCCTGGACCCCGACAGGGGTAAGACTTGAAGCTTTCTTT
TRBV7-9	TRBJ2-2	17	NA	NA	CASIRARGEGLTGELFF	TGTGCCAGCATCAGAGCGAGGGGGGAGGGCCTCACCGGGGAGCTGTTTTTT
TRBV6-2/TRBV6-3	TRBJ2-7	14	NA	NA	CASSRTGFGYEQYF	TGTGCCAGCAGTCGTACAGGGTTCGGTTACGAGCAGTACTTC
TRBV2	TRBJ1-1	14	NA	TRBD1	CARDRDRGGTEAFF	TGTGCTCGGGACAGGGACCGAGGGGGGACTGAAGCTTTCTTT
TRBV7-2	TRBJ1-1	17	once	NA	CASSLVVIGAGDTEAFF	TGTGCCAGCAGCTTAGTGGTTATTGGGGCGGGGGACACTGAAGCTTTCTTT
TRBV19	TRBJ1-2	15	NA	NA	CASSIEIFWSDGYTF	TGTGCCAGTAGTATAGAGATTTTCTGGAGCGATGGCTACACCTTC
TRBV2	TRBJ1-2	14	once	TRBD1	CASTGQASDMGYTF	TGTGCCAGCACGGGACAGGCGAGCGATATGGGCTACACCTTC
TRBV5-1	TRBJ2-3	16	NA	NA	CASSLANGDRRGTQYF	TGCGCCAGCAGCTTGGCCAATGGAGATCGTAGGGGTACGCAGTATTTT
TRBV5-5	TRBJ1-1	17	NA	NA	CASSLGTGVRSNTEAFF	TGTGCCAGCAGCTTGGGTACTGGTGTCAGGTCGAACACTGAAGCTTTCTTT
TRBV5-4	TRBJ2-3	15	NA	NA	CASSSLGYRADTQYF	TGTGCCAGCAGCAGCTTGGGGTACAGGGCAGATACGCAGTATTTT
TRBV28	TRBJ2-3	12	once	NA	CASSPRRDTQYF	TGTGCCAGCAGTCCCAGGCGCGATACGCAGTATTTT
TRBV5-1	TRBJ1-1	16	NA	TRBD1	CASKTGGGTGETEAFF	TGCGCCAGCAAGACCGGTGGGGGGACAGGGGAAACTGAAGCTTTCTTT
TRBV4-1	TRBJ2-1	13	NA	NA	CASSQDLWASRFF	TGCGCCAGCAGCCAAGATTTATGGGCAAGTCGGTTCTTC